This entry describes one T cell receptor (beta chain). There is no known antigen for this receptor. The record has no base qualities; no much larger clone is one base away. Stable Graves' hyperthyroidism was defined as the absence of progression to ophthalmopathy over 18 months of follow-up. Hyperthyroidism patients were newly diagnosed, with disease duration under 2 months, and aged 18 to 65 years. Any patient with an uncontrolled infection, another autoimmune disease, pregnancy or lactation was excluded. Diagnoses were based on clinical symptoms, serum thyroxine and TRAb, thyroid ultrasound and orbital computed tomography. PBMCs were isolated from 7.5 to 10 ml of fresh peripheral blood by Ficoll-Paque density gradient centrifugation. Total RNA was extracted with Trizol reagent, and quality was checked on an Agilent 2100 Bioanalyzer. This sample stems from a study of T cells in Graves' hyperthyroidism and ophthalmopathy (dated 2019 in TCRdb). Notes on the research overall: Peripheral blood was collected at initial diagnosis, before any treatment. To identify TCR V-J signatures that set the groups apart, the researchers used a discovery cohort of about a hundred patients, made up of roughly 40 with Graves' ophthalmopathy and 57 with stable Graves' hyperthyroidism. The 100 or so discovery patients were divided at random into training and test sets in a 7:3 ratio. TCR Vbeta CDR3 sequencing of some 140 peripheral blood samples (approximately 44 ophthalmopathy, 75 hyperthyroidism and roughly 17 progressor patients) is reported in the paper. After sampling, hyperthyroidism patients received methimazole starting at 30 mg daily, and ophthalmopathy patients received high-dose intravenous methylprednisolone. Whether ophthalmopathy could be predicted prospectively was tested in an independent validation cohort made up of 18 to 20 hyperthyroidism patients plus 17 patients who later progressed to ophthalmopathy. Thyroid tissue and blood T-cell repertoires from about six Graves' hyperthyroidism patients were also compared in the study.

The CDR3 contains 14 residues, cysteine and phenylalanine counted. Left in the record is the CDR3 DNA by itself, 42 bases read in frame from the first base. CDR1 and CDR2 are drawn from the germline V gene: MNHEY, SVGEGT. V is reduced by 6 bases and J by 0 bases, leaving a spacing of 9 bases between them. Results the study describes overall, beyond this receptor: No statistical method was used to fix the sample size in advance, and group allocation was not hidden from the investigators. In validation, progression to ophthalmopathy was predicted by the model with roughly 69% sensitivity and just over 72% specificity, a median of roughly six months before onset. Most expanded thyroid clonotypes (frequency above 0.001) were also found in blood, which suggests that blood repertoires may mirror thyroid immune responses. In cross-validation, a model built on a 13 V-J signature told ophthalmopathy apart from stable hyperthyroidism with 87.88% sensitivity and approximately 81% specificity, and in testing the same model reached 80%/75%.

The TCR beta CDR3 regions were amplified from RNA transcripts. For the first round of RT-PCR on the TCR CDR3, the HTBI primer set was used together with the Qiagen OneStep RT-PCR kit. A second multiplex PCR round built the libraries, followed by size selection and purification. Libraries were sequenced paired-end with 100 bp reads on an Illumina HiSeq2000. From the authors' description of their analysis: SOAPnuke was used to process the raw data, removing reads that contained adapters or uncalled bases, had a mean Phred below 15, or lacked an exact match to the constant primer or identifier. High-quality paired reads were merged with COPE v1.2.5, and unique nucleotide sequences were defined as clonotypes. MiTCR v1.1 was used to align clonotypes to the IMGT TRBV, TRBD and TRBJ reference segments. The analysis included only V-J combinations with a frequency above 0.0001, which together covered more than 99% of the repertoires. The TCS score was defined as the ratio of F50 (clonal expansion) to E x V (chaos), calculated using BLOSUM62-based TCRdist between CDR3 peptides within each V-J. Welch's t-statistics and random forest reduced approximately 520 V-J features to under 15, which were used in a naive Bayes classifier (R e1071). TCRdb ran its own pipeline on the public reads, namely fastp trimming at Q25 and MiXCR clone calling, and kept in-frame beta chains. Each record represents a unique CDR3 protein, reported with the most common genes and DNA among its rows. The V and J calls and clone size come from TCRdb's table, not from the authors' own analysis. The sample table shows some 400,000 distinct CDR3 sequences, and approximately 13% are seen once. Roughly 11% of the sample belongs to the ten largest clones.

The sequence derives from a woman in her fifties or sixties with Graves' hyperthyroidism. Sequences were obtained from blood. Rearrangement joined TRBV6-2 or TRBV6-3 to TRBJ2-1; a tentative D match to TRBD2 spans 6 bases. The DNA sequence reads TGTGCCAGCAGGACTAGTAACTCCTACAATGAGCAGTTCTTC. This codes for CASRTSNSYNEQFF.